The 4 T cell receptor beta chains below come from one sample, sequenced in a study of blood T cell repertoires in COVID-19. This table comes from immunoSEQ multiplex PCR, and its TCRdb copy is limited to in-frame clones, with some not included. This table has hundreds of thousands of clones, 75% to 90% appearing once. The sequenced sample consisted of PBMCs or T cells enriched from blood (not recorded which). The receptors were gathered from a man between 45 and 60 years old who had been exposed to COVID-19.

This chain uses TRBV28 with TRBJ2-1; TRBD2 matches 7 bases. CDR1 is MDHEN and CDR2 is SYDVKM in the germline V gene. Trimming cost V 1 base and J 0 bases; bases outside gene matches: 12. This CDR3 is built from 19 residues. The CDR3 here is CASSLFPLASGYSYNEQFF. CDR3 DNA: TGTGCCAGCAGTTTATTTCCCTTGGCTAGCGGTTACTCCTACAATGAGCAGTTCTTC. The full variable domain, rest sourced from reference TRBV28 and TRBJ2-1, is DVKVTQSSRYLVKRTGEKVFLECVQDMDHENMFWYRQDPGLGLRLIYFSYDVKMKEKGDIPEGYSVSREKKERFSLILESASTNQTSMYLCASSLFPLASGYSYNEQFFGPGTRLTVL.

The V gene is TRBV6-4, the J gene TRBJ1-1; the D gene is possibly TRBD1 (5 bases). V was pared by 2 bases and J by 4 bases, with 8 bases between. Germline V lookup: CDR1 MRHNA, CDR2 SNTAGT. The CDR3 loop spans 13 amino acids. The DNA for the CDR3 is TGTGCCAGCAGTGACCAGGGAGGCACTGAAGCTTTCTTT. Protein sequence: CASSDQGGTEAFF.

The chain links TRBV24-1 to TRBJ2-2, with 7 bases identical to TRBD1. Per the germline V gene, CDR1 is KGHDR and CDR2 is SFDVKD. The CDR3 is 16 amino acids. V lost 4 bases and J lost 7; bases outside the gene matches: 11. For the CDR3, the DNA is TGTGCCACCAGTGACACGACAGGGACAAGGATCGGGGAGCTGTTTTTT. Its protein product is CATSDTTGTRIGELFF.

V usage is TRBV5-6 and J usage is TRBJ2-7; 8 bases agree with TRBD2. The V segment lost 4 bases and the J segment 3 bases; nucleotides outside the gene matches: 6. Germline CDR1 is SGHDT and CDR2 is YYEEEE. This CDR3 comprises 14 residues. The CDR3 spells CASSTSGLGYEQYV. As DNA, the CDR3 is TGTGCCAGCAGCACTTCGGGACTAGGCTACGAGCAGTACGTC.